This T cell receptor (beta chain) was identified during a study of blood T cell repertoires in COVID-19. Turning to the study itself: The United States, Italy and Spain provided the acute and convalescent COVID-19 samples. Sources were T cells, B-cell-depleted T cells, or PBMCs; the material itself was cDNA or gDNA.

The CDR3 extends over 16 amino acids. With V trimmed by 5 bases and J by 0 bases, 8 bases remained unmatched. CDR1 is SGHTS, CDR2 YDEGEE, per germline. Original analysis: Researchers report that nucleated cell counts were estimated from reference gene primer amplification. Produced via immunoSEQ multiplex PCR; TCRdb's table is partial and in-frame only. V and J calls and clone size are copied from that table; D and trimming were computed from the DNA. The sample consists of around 250,000 clones, more than 80% of them appearing once. The V call is TRBV5-8, the J call TRBJ1-1; 9 bases fit TRBD1. The sequence derives from a man aged 25-45 years who had recovered from COVID-19. What was sequenced was peripheral blood. CDR3 sequence (DNA): TGTGCCAGCAGGAGGACAGGGGAGGCGATGAACACTGAAGCTTTCTTT. Amino acids: CASRRTGEAMNTEAFF. Filled out from reference TRBV5-8 and TRBJ1-1, the complete variable domain reads EAGVTQSPTHLIKTRGQQATLRCSPISGHTSVYWYQQALGLGLQFLLWYDEGEERNRGNFPPRFSGRQFPNYSSELNVNALELEDSALYLCASRRTGEAMNTEAFFGQGTRLTVV.